These T cell receptor beta chains were read from a single sample in a study of tumor-infiltrating lymphocytes in localized non-small cell lung cancer. TCRdb's copy holds only in-frame clones and misses some; the assay was immunoSEQ multiplex PCR. The sample shows around 6,800 clones, over 60% of them seen only once. The sample was uninvolved lung tissue not adjacent to the tumor. Source of these receptors: a human donor with non-small cell lung cancer. Each CDR3 is given with its conserved first and last residue. Each record gives: V gene, D gene, J gene, clone size, CDR3 protein. D genes are given only for firm matches. The listing skips clone size in some rows; elsewhere it reads once, few, many or a size class.

>TRBV7-8|-|TRBJ2-3|-
CASSSRDPRGDTQYF
>TRBV10-1|TRBD2|TRBJ2-1|-
CASSVGSGTSYNEQFF
>TRBV4-2|-|TRBJ2-7|-
CASSPRDNFHEQYF
>TRBV29-1|TRBD2|TRBJ2-1|-
CSGKGLAGGIEQFF
>TRBV19|-|TRBJ2-6|-
CASSIIRGSGANVLTF
>TRBV7-2|-|TRBJ2-7|-
CASSQDGGPYEQYF
>TRBV14|TRBD1|TRBJ2-5|-
CASSPGDRVGETQYF
>TRBV25-1|-|TRBJ1-1|few
CASSALGGGSTEAFF
>TRBV14|TRBD1|TRBJ2-6|-
CASSQRGRTAGTGTSGGANVLTF
>TRBV29-1|-|TRBJ1-2|-
CSAQGGSGYTF
>TRBV15|-|TRBJ2-1|-
CATSRLYNEQFF
>TRBV2|-|TRBJ2-3|-
CASSFGQLTDTQYF
>TRBV4-3|-|TRBJ2-3|large
CASSQDRASGTDTQYF
>TRBV7-9|TRBD1|TRBJ2-7|-
CASSRRDRGYEQYF
>TRBV6-4|-|TRBJ2-1|-
CASSDSISGYNEQFF
>TRBV7-7|-|TRBJ2-1|-
CASSLVGGEDEQFF
>TRBV4-1|TRBD2|TRBJ2-7|few
CASSQDLDSSGGLLKAYEQYF
>TRBV2|TRBD2|TRBJ2-1|medium-sized
CASIRGGNNEQFF
>TRBV27|-|TRBJ2-3|-
CASSSLRGGSTDTQYF
>TRBV9|TRBD1|TRBJ1-1|-
CASSAQDRGLVGTEAFF
>TRBV7-5|-|TRBJ2-5|few
CARSSRGDLGGEETQYF
>TRBV7-2|-|TRBJ2-3|-
CASSFGPKFPRSDTQYF